The entry that follows covers one TCR beta chain sequence. The antigen this receptor binds is unknown. No much larger clone is present one base from it, and per-base qualities are unavailable. The record originates from a study of blood T cell repertoires in COVID-19 (dated by TCRdb to about 2020). Looking at the study overall: The collaborator samples originated in the United States, Italy and Spain and spanned the acute and convalescent phases of COVID-19. The prospective study material was composed of cDNA or gDNA derived from T cells, B-cell-depleted T cells, or PBMCs. Deeply sampled blood TCRbeta repertoires from subjects exposed to, actively infected with, or recovered from COVID-19 were included in the dataset. A freely available public database, intended as a resource for researchers studying the immune response to SARS-CoV-2, is where the repertoires were released. The samples were drawn from the first 160 participants of the ongoing ImmuneRACE study and from over 950 subjects provided by 6 global collaborators. A de-identified subject ID, COVID-19 status, age in years and sex were almost always included in the sample metadata. Where available, HLA class I and class II types were obtained from metadata supplied by the sample provider rather than from assay-based typing. Summary of the overall study and its limitations: The quantity of clinical and demographic metadata differed by source and by participant and was supplied without curation.

The immunoSEQ Assay, a bias-controlled multiplex PCR, was used to amplify TCRbeta CDR3 regions from genomic DNA. As for how the authors treated the data: The number of nucleated cells in each sample was estimated from the amplification of reference gene primers within the assay. To quantify the absolute abundance of each unique TCRbeta CDR3 rearrangement, sequence reads were collapsed and filtered. For each sample, productive Simpson clonality was calculated as the square root of Simpson's diversity index over productive rearrangements. As stored in TCRdb, this immuneACCESS dataset retains in-frame rearrangements with V and J assigned. A fraction of the clones does not appear; measured against another copy, unresolved V genes explain less than half of the discrepancy, and the remainder lacks a known reason. Clone size and the V and J calls come from that table; the DNA yielded D and trimming. The sample table lists fewer than 15,000 clones, around nine tenths of them with a count of one. The ten top clones hold over 2.5% of the sample.

Collaborating institutions collected whole blood in K2EDTA tubes following their own protocols. For TCRbeta analysis, collaborators shipped samples as frozen whole blood, isolated PBMCs, or DNA extracted from either of those sample types. From its cysteine to its phenylalanine, the CDR3 spans 16 amino acids. Only the CDR3 DNA is retained, 48 bases long and in frame from the first base. The germline V gene provides CDR1 SGHTA and CDR2 FQGNSA. Trimming takes 3 bases from V and 0 bases from J, and the germline ends sit 12 bases apart. Material: peripheral blood. The rearranged segments are TRBV7-2 and TRBJ1-3; the D segment could be TRBD1, given 6 matching bases. The TCR sequence derives from a human donor in a cohort sampled during active COVID-19. The DNA sequence is given as TGTGCCAGCAGCTTGACAGGTACCAGCTCTGGAAACACCATATATTTT. This yields the protein CASSLTGTSSGNTIYF.